These 12 T cell receptor beta chains share one sample of origin, sequenced in a study of T cell changes during pregnancy in multiple sclerosis. Produced via immunoSEQ multiplex PCR; TCRdb's table is partial and in-frame only. The data show tens of thousands of clones, around 93% seen once. The sequencing used peripheral blood, collected before pregnancy. Every receptor here comes from a female donor with multiple sclerosis, enrolled in a pregnancy study.

The rearrangement joins TRBV6-6 to TRBJ1-1; D is unclear. V was cut by 7 bases and J by 7 bases, with 25 bases left in between. The CDR3 extends over 16 amino acids. Germline V gene sequence: CDR1 MNHNY, CDR2 SVGAGI (reference sequence). CDR3 region: CASTLGRGPTYFEAFF. CDR3 bases: TGTGCCAGCACCCTCGGTCGGGGTCCGACATACTTTGAAGCTTTCTTT.

The J gene is TRBJ2-5, the V gene TRBV7-6, with D uncertain. From germline, CDR1 is SGHVS and CDR2 FNYEAQ. V dropped 1 base and J dropped 2 bases, with 11 bases sitting between them. This CDR3 spans 15 amino acids. Here the CDR3 reads CASSLGYARQETQYF. The CDR3 nucleotides are TGTGCCAGCAGCTTAGGATACGCCCGGCAAGAGACCCAGTACTTC.

This chain joins TRBV30 and TRBJ2-2, with D maybe TRBD2 (6 bases). Germline loops: CDR1 GTSNPN, CDR2 SVGIG (reference sequence). The CDR3 totals 15 residues. V lost 5 bases and J 3 bases, leaving 16 bases between the germline ends. DNA for the CDR3: TGTGCCTGGGTACCTTCCGGGAGATACACCGGGGAGCTGTTTTTT. Protein product: CAWVPSGRYTGELFF.

The V gene is TRBV2, the J gene TRBJ1-2; 12 bases fit TRBD1. This CDR3 comprises 16 residues. The V segment lost 0 bases and the J segment 8 bases; nucleotides outside the gene matches: 7. Germline V gene sequence: CDR1 SNHLY, CDR2 FYNNEI. The CDR3 here is CASSEALRGTGGGYTF. The CDR3 DNA reads as TGTGCCAGCAGTGAAGCGCTTCGGGGGACAGGGGGCGGCTACACCTTC.

The chain combines TRBV19 with TRBJ2-1; 12 positions match TRBD2. This CDR3 comprises 18 residues. Germline V lookup: CDR1 LNHDA, CDR2 SQIVND (reference sequence). V lost 5 bases and J lost 5; bases outside the gene matches: 13. CDR3 residues: CASSDTLRLAGVHNEQFF. CDR3 coding DNA: TGTGCCAGTAGTGACACTCTCCGACTAGCGGGGGTTCACAATGAGCAGTTCTTC.

V gene TRBV6-1 combines with J gene TRBJ2-1; 7 positions match TRBD2. Trimming removed 2 bases from V and 1 base from J; junction bases left unmatched: 5. The CDR3 extends over 16 amino acids. CDR1 is MNHNS, CDR2 SASEGT, per germline. The CDR3 nucleotides are TGTGCCAGCAGTGAATCTGGGGGAGGGTCCTACAATGAGCAGTTCTTC. Encoded protein: CASSESGGGSYNEQFF.

This clone was counted only a few times. J is TRBJ1-5 and V is TRBV30; D gene unclear. Looked up from germline, CDR1 is GTSNPN and CDR2 is SVGIG (reference sequence). The ends were cut back, 2 bases at V and 0 bases at J, with 5 bases in the middle. This CDR3 region has 13 residues. CDR3 amino acids: CAWSQLSNQPQHF. Written as DNA, the CDR3 is TGTGCCTGGAGTCAACTTAGCAATCAGCCCCAGCATTTT.

V is TRBV7-9 and J is TRBJ2-1; 9 bases agree with TRBD1. Trimming took 5 bases from V and 15 from J; bases not matched to a gene: 2. The CDR3 sequence is 10 residues long. Germline V gene lookup returns CDR1 SEHNR and CDR2 FQNEAQ (reference sequence). CDR3: CASSRTGVFF. CDR3 DNA sequence: TGTGCCAGCAGCCGGACAGGGGTGTTCTTC.

The chain carries TRBV9 and TRBJ1-1, with TRBD1 matching 9 bases. There are 12 residues in the CDR3. J was trimmed by 6 bases and V by 5 bases; bases with no gene match: 2. The germline V gene encodes CDR1 SGDLS and CDR2 YYNGEE. This chain's CDR3 is CASSRQGAEAFF. The CDR3 DNA follows: TGTGCCAGCAGTCGACAGGGGGCTGAAGCTTTCTTT.

The genes are TRBV10-1 and TRBJ2-1; 9 bases line up with TRBD2. This CDR3 region has 16 residues. Trimming removed 3 bases from V and 7 bases from J; junction bases left unmatched: 10. The germline V gene has CDR1 WNHNN and CDR2 SYGVQD (reference sequence). CDR3 sequence: CASSEFAGGPRNEQFF. CDR3 DNA sequence: TGCGCCAGCAGTGAATTTGCGGGAGGGCCGCGAAATGAGCAGTTCTTC.

J is TRBJ2-1 and V is TRBV5-1, with 7 bases lining up with TRBD2. Per the germline V gene, CDR1 is SGHRS and CDR2 is YFSETQ. With V trimmed by 0 bases and J by 7 bases, 10 bases remained unmatched. The CDR3 is 16 residues long. CDR3 nucleotide sequence: TGCGCCAGCAGCTTGGCCGCGGGAGTCGGGGCGAATGAGCAGTTCTTC. Encoded protein: CASSLAAGVGANEQFF.

The chain is built from TRBV14 and TRBJ2-7, with TRBD2 matching over 7 bases. This CDR3 spans 13 amino acids. Germline loops: CDR1 SGHDN, CDR2 FVKESK. Germline trimming cut 5 bases from V and 7 bases from J; bases unmatched to any gene: 8. CDR3 residues: CASSSSVRGEQYF. CDR3 in DNA: TGTGCCAGCAGCTCCTCCGTGCGGGGGGAGCAGTACTTC. Filled out from reference TRBV14 and TRBJ2-7, the complete variable domain reads EAGVTQFPSHSVIEKGQTVTLRCDPISGHDNLYWYRRVMGKEIKFLLHFVKESKQDESGMPNNRFLAERTGGTYSTLKVQPAELEDSGVYFCASSSSVRGEQYFGPGTRLTVT.